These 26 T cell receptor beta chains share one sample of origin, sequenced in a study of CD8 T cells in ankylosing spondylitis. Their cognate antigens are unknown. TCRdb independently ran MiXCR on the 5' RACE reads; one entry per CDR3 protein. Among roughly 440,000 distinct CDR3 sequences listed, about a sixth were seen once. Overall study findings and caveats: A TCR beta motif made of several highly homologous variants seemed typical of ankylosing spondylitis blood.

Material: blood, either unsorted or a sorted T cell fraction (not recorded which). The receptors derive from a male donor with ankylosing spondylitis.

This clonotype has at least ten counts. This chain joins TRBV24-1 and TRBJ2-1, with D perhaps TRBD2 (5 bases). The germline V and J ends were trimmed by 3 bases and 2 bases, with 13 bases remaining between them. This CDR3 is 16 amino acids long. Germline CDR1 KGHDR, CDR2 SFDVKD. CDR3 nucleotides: TGTGCCACCAGTGATCCTAAGCTCGGGACCTACAATGAGCAGTTCTTC. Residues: CATSDPKLGTYNEQFF.

CDR3 bases: TGTGCCAGCTCATTATCCGGCAGGGCGACAGATACGCAGTATTTT. It encodes CASSLSGRATDTQYF. The chain combines TRBV11-1 with TRBJ2-3; possibly TRBD1 for D (5 bases). This CDR3 contains 15 residues. V lost 8 bases, J lost 3 bases, and 18 bases lay in between. Germline CDR1 reads SGHAT; CDR2 reads FQDESV (reference sequence). Using reference TRBV11-1 and TRBJ2-3 for the parts outside the CDR3, the full variable domain is EAEVAQSPRYKITEKSQAVAFWCDPISGHATLYWYRQILGQGPELLVQFQDESVVDDSQLPKDRFSAERLKGVDSTLKIQPAELGDSAMYLCASSLSGRATDTQYFGPGTRLTVL.

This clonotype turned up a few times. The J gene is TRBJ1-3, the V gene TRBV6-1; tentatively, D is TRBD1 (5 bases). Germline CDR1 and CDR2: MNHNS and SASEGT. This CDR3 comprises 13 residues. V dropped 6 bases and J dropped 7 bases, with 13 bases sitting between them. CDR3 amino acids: CASSQVWGNTIYF. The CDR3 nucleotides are TGTGCCAGCAGCCAGGTCTGGGGGAACACCATATATTTT.

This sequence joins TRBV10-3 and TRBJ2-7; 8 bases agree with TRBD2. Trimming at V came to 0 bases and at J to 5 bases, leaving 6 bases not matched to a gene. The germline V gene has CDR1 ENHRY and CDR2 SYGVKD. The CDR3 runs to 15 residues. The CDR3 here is CAISESAGAYDEQYF. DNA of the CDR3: TGTGCCATCAGTGAGTCAGCGGGAGCTTATGACGAGCAGTACTTC.

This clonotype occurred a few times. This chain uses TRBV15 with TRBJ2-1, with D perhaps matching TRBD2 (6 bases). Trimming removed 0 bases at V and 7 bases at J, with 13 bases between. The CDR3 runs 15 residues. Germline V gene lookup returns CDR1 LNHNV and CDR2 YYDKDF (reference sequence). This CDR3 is CATSRDGGIKNEQFF. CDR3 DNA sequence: TGTGCCACCAGCAGAGATGGAGGGATCAAGAATGAGCAGTTCTTC.

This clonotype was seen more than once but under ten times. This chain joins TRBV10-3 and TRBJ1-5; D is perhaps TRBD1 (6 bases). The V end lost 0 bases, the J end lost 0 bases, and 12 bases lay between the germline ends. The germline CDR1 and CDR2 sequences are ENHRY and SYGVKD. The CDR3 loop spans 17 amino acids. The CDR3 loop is CAISESTPGASNQPQHF. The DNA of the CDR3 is TGTGCCATCAGTGAGTCGACTCCGGGGGCTAGCAATCAGCCCCAGCATTTT.

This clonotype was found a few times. CDR3: CATSRDLDTLMQYF. The DNA of the CDR3 is TGTGCCACCAGCAGAGATCTAGACACACTTATGCAGTACTTC. V usage is TRBV15 and J usage is TRBJ2-7; D is undetermined. Germline V CDR1 and CDR2: LNHNV, YYDKDF (reference sequence). The CDR3 is made up of 14 amino acids. V lost 0 bases and J lost 9, with 15 bases in between. Filled out from reference TRBV15 and TRBJ2-7, the complete variable domain reads DAMVIQNPRYQVTQFGKPVTLSCSQTLNHNVMYWYQQKSSQAPKLLFHYYDKDFNNEADTPDNFQSRRPNTSFCFLDIRSPGLGDTAMYLCATSRDLDTLMQYFGPGTRLTVT.

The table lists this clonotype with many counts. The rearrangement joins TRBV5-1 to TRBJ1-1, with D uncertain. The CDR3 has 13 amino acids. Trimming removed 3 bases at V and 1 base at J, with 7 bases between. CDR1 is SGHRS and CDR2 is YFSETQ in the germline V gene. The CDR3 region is CASSSAGNTEAFF. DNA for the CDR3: TGCGCCAGCAGCTCGGCAGGGAACACTGAAGCTTTCTTT.

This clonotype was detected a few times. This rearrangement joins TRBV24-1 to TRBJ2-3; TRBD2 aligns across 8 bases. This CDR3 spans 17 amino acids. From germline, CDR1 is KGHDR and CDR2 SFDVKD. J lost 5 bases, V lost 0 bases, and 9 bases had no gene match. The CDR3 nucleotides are TGTGCCACCAGTGATTTGCAATCCGTAGCGGGGAGAGATACGCAGTATTTT. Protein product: CATSDLQSVAGRDTQYF.

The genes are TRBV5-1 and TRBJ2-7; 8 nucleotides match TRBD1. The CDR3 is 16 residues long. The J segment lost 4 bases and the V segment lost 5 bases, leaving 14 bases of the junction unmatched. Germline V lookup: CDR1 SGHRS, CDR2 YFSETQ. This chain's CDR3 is CASSSTSGTGLYEQYF. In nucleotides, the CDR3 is TGCGCCAGCAGTTCTACTTCCGGGACAGGTTTATACGAGCAGTACTTC.

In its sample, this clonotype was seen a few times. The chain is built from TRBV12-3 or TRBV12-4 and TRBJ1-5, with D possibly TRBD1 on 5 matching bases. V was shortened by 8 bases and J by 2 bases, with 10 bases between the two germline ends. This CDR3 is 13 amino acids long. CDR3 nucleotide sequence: TGTGCCAGCCAGGGAGGTGGCAATCAGCCCCAGCATTTT. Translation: CASQGGGNQPQHF.

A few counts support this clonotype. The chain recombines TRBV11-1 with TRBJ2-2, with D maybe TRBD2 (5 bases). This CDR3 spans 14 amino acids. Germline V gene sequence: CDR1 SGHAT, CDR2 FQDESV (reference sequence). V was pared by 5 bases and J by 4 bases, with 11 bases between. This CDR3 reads CASSKDYLTGELFF. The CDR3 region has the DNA TGTGCCAGCAGCAAAGACTACCTCACCGGGGAGCTGTTTTTT.

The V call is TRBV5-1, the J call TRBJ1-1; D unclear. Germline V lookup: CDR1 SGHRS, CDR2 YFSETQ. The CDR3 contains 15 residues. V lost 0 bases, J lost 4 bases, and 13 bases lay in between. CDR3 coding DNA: TGCGCCAGCAGCTTGGGCATCTCCGGCGGCACTGAAGCTTTCTTT. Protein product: CASSLGISGGTEAFF.

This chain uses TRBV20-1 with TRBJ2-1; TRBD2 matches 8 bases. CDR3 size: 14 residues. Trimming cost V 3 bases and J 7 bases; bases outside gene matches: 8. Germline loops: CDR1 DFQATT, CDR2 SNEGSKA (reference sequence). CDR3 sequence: CSASNGRVGNEQFF. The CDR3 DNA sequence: TGCAGTGCTAGTAACGGGAGGGTTGGGAATGAGCAGTTCTTC.

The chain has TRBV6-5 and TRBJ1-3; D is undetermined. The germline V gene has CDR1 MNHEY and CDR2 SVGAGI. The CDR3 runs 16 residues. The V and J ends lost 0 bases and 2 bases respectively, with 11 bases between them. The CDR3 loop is CASSYSVRSAGNTIYF. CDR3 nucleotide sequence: TGTGCCAGCAGTTACTCGGTACGGAGTGCTGGAAACACCATATATTTT.

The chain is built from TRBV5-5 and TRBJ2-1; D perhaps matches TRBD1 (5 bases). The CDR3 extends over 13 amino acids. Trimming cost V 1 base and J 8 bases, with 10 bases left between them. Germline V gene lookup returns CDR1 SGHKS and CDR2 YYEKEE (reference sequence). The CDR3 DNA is TGTGCCAGCAGCTTGCAGGGTTATCATGAGCAGTTCTTC. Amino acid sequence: CASSLQGYHEQFF.

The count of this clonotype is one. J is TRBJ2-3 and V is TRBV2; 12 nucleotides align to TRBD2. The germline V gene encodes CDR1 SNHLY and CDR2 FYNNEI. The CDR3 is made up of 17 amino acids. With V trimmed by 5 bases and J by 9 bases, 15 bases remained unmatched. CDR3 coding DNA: TGTGCCAGCAGTCCTCGGCTCCTAGCGGGAGGGCCAGCCACGCAGTATTTT. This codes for CASSPRLLAGGPATQYF.

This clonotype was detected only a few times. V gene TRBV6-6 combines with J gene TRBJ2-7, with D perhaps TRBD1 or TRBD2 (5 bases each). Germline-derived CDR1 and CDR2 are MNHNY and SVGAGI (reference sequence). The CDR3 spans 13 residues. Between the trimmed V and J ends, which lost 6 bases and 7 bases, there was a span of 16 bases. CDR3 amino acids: CASSRDGFLEQYF. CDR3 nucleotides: TGTGCCAGCAGCCGGGACGGATTCCTGGAGCAGTACTTC.

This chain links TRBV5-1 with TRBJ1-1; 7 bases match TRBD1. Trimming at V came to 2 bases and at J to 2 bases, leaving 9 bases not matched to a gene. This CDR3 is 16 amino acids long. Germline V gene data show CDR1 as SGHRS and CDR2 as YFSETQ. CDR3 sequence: CASSFRQGGSNTEAFF. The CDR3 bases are TGCGCCAGCAGCTTCCGACAGGGAGGGAGCAACACTGAAGCTTTCTTT. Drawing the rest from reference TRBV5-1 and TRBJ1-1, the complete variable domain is KAGVTQTPRYLIKTRGQQVTLSCSPISGHRSVSWYQQTPGQGLQFLFEYFSETQRNKGNFPGRFSGRQFSNSRSEMNVSTLELGDSALYLCASSFRQGGSNTEAFFGQGTRLTVV.

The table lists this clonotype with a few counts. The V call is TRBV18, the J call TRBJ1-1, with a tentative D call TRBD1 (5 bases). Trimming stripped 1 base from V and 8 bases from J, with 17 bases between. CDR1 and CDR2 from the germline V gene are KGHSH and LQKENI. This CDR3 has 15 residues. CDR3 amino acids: CASSPLRDLREEAFF. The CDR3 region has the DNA TGTGCCAGCTCACCACTCCGGGACCTAAGGGAAGAAGCTTTCTTT.

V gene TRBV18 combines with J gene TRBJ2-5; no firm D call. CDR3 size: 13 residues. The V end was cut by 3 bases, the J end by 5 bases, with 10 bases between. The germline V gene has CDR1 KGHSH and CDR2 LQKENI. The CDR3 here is CASSPSGTETQYF. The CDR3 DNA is TGTGCCAGCTCACCCTCCGGAACGGAGACCCAGTACTTC.

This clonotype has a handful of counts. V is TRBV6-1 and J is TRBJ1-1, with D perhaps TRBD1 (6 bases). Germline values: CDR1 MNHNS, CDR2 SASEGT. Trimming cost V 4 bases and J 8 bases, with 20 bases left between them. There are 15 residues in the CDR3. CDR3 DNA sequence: TGTGCCAGCAGTGCCCTGGGACACCAGGGCGCCGAAGCTTTCTTT. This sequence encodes CASSALGHQGAEAFF.

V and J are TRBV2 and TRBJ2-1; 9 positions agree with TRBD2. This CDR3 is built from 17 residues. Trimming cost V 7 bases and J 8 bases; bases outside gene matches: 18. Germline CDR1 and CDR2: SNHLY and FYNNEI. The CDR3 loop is CASTRPPGAGGRDEQFF. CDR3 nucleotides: TGTGCCAGCACTCGACCCCCCGGGGCGGGAGGGCGAGATGAGCAGTTCTTC. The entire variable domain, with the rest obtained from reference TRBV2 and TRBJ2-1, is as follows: EPEVTQTPSHQVTQMGQEVILRCVPISNHLYFYWYRQILGQKVEFLVSFYNNEISEKSEIFDDQFSVERPDGSNFTLKIRSTKLEDSAMYFCASTRPPGAGGRDEQFFGPGTRLTVL.

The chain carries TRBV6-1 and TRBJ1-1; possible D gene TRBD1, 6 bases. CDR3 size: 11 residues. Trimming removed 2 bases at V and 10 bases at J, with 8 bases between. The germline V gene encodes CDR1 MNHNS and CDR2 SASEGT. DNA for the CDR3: TGTGCCAGCAGTGAAAGGGGGAGAGCTTTCTTT. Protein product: CASSERGRAFF.

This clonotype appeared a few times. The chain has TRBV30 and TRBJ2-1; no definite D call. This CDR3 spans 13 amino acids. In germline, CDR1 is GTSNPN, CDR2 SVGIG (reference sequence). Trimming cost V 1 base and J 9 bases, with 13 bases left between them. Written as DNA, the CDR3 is TGTGCCTGGAGTGGGGCTAGGCGCAGTGAGCAGTTCTTC. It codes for CAWSGARRSEQFF. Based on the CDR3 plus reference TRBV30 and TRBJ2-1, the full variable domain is SQTIHQWPATLVQPVGSPLSLECTVEGTSNPNLYWYRQAAGRGLQLLFYSVGIGQISSEVPQNLSASRPQDRQFILSSKKLLLSDSGFYLCAWSGARRSEQFFGPGTRLTVL.

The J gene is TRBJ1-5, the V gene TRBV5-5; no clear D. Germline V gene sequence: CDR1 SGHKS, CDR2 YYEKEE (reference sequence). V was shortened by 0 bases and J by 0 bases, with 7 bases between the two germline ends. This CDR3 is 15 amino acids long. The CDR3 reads CASSLAPDSNQPQHF. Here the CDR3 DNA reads TGTGCCAGCAGCTTGGCGCCGGATAGCAATCAGCCCCAGCATTTT.